One and the same sample provided the 27 T cell receptor beta chains below, sequenced in a study of T cell responses to AZD1222 COVID-19 vaccine (TCRdb year 2021). Library construction relied on the immunoSEQ multiplex PCR assay. Imported from immuneACCESS, the table was reduced by TCRdb to in-frame sequences with V and J called. These copies leave out some clones; in studies compared against another copy, an unresolved V gene accounts for under half, and the cause of the remainder is not known. For this sample there are nearly 110,000 clones; 91% appear just once. Roughly a fifth of the sample lies in the top ten. This sample's time point label indicates: baseline before first vaccination. Sample: peripheral blood, taken on day 0 of AZD1222 vaccination. These receptors were collected from an adult in good health.

This clone has only one observation. The chain carries TRBV30 and TRBJ1-5; D gene uncertain. Trimming removed 3 bases at V and 7 bases at J, with 16 bases between. Germline assignment: CDR1 GTSNPN and CDR2 SVGIG (reference sequence). CDR3 length: 14 amino acids. This CDR3 reads CAWRGLGPNQPQHF. The CDR3 region has the DNA TGTGCCTGGAGGGGTCTTGGCCCAAACCAGCCCCAGCATTTT.

The chain has TRBV4-3 and TRBJ1-2, with a tentative D call TRBD1 (6 bases). The CDR3 is 13 amino acids. Germline V gene lookup returns CDR1 LGHNA and CDR2 YSLEER. V lost 4 bases and J 6 bases, leaving 12 bases between the germline ends. The CDR3 sequence is CASSPSRQDGYTF. The DNA of the CDR3 is TGCGCCAGCAGCCCCTCCCGACAGGATGGCTACACCTTC.

This chain connects TRBV4-1 to TRBJ2-3; a weak D match, TRBD1 (6 bases). The germline V gene has CDR1 MGHRA and CDR2 YSYEKL. Between the trimmed V and J ends, which lost 0 bases and 8 bases, there was a span of 18 bases. The CDR3 contains 16 residues. For the CDR3, the DNA is TGCGCCAGCAGCCAAGATGACCGACAGGTGACACTTACGCAGTATTTT. Translation: CASSQDDRQVTLTQYF.

V is TRBV4-3 and J is TRBJ2-3; TRBD2 agrees at 9 bases. The CDR3 length is 16 residues. V dropped 0 bases and J dropped 1; count of bases not matched to a gene: 2. Per the germline V gene, CDR1 is LGHNA and CDR2 is YSLEER. DNA of the CDR3: TGCGCCAGCAGCCAAGAAGCGGGGGGCGGCACAGATACGCAGTATTTT. Residues: CASSQEAGGGTDTQYF.

The rearrangement links TRBV6-5 to TRBJ1-1; TRBD1 agrees at 7 bases. Germline V gene sequence: CDR1 MNHEY, CDR2 SVGAGI. The CDR3 has 13 residues. V shed 6 bases, J shed 9 bases, and the junction held 10 bases outside the gene matches. CDR3 coding DNA: TGTGCCAGCAGGCCAAGCCGGGACAGTCAAGCTTTCTTT. Protein: CASRPSRDSQAFF.

The chain joins TRBV5-1 to TRBJ1-6; D gene unclear. With 2 bases removed from V and 5 bases from J, the gap between germline ends came to 14 bases. Germline assignment: CDR1 SGHRS and CDR2 YFSETQ. This CDR3 has 16 amino acids. The DNA of the CDR3 is TGCGCCAGCAGCTTCCGGCGGGTCGCAGATAATTCACCCCTCCACTTT. Protein product: CASSFRRVADNSPLHF.

The chain joins TRBV18 to TRBJ1-2; maybe TRBD1 (5 bases). Germline V gene lookup returns CDR1 KGHSH and CDR2 LQKENI. V lost 4 bases to trimming and J lost 8 bases, with 17 bases between them. The CDR3 length is 14 residues. The CDR3 here is CASSLRGGESGYTF. DNA for the CDR3: TGTGCCAGCTCACTTCGCGGGGGGGAGAGCGGCTACACCTTC.

The chain employs TRBV7-2 and TRBJ2-7, with 7 bases that match TRBD2. Germline-derived CDR1 and CDR2 are SGHTA and FQGNSA. The CDR3 totals 15 residues. Trimming removed 5 bases from V and 2 bases from J; junction bases left unmatched: 9. The CDR3 spells CASSPRAGRTYEQYF. The CDR3 DNA follows: TGTGCCAGCAGCCCTAGAGCGGGGAGGACCTACGAGCAGTACTTC.

The chain has TRBV4-2 and TRBJ1-4; possibly TRBD1 for D (6 bases). V lost 6 bases and J lost 7, with 15 bases in between. Germline assignment: CDR1 LGHNA and CDR2 YNFKEQ. The CDR3 extends over 14 amino acids. The CDR3 nucleotides are TGTGCCAGCAGTACGGGGCGAGGGGGTGAAAAACTGTTTTTT. This codes for CASSTGRGGEKLFF.

The rearrangement links TRBV2 to TRBJ1-1; D gene unclear. V lost 6 bases and J lost 2, with 10 bases in between. The germline V gene encodes CDR1 SNHLY and CDR2 FYNNEI. CDR3 length: 13 residues. CDR3 DNA: TGTGCCAGCAGACCAGAATTTAACACTGAAGCTTTCTTT. This encodes CASRPEFNTEAFF.

The J gene is TRBJ2-3, the V gene TRBV12-3 or TRBV12-4; D may be TRBD2 (5 bases). The CDR3 length is 13 residues. Trimming took 2 bases from V and 12 from J, leaving 15 bases between them. CDR3 in amino acids: CASSLLYGGGQYF. The CDR3 DNA follows: TGTGCCAGCAGTTTACTCTACGGAGGCGGCCAGTATTTT.

V gene TRBV5-5 combines with J gene TRBJ1-3; D unclear. Germline CDR1 reads SGHKS; CDR2 reads YYEKEE (reference sequence). Trimming pared 1 base from V and 4 bases from J, leaving 9 bases between. CDR3 size: 14 residues. The CDR3 DNA is TGTGCCAGCAGCTTGTCCCCTCGGGGAAACACCATATATTTT. Residues: CASSLSPRGNTIYF.

This rearrangement joins TRBV23-1 to TRBJ2-1, with 12 bases identical to TRBD2. TRBV23-1 is marked as an open reading frame, function uncertain. The CDR3 extends over 16 amino acids. The V gene end was trimmed by 7 bases and the J gene end by 6 bases; junction bases not matched to a gene: 10. CDR3 nucleotides: TGCGCCAGCATCCGACTAGCGGGGGCTTTAACCAATGAGCAGTTCTTC. Translating it yields CASIRLAGALTNEQFF.

The gene calls are TRBV7-2 and TRBJ2-5, with D perhaps assigned TRBD1 or TRBD2 (5 bases each). Trimming removed 1 base at V and 4 bases at J, with 19 bases between. The germline V gene encodes CDR1 SGHTA and CDR2 FQGNSA. The CDR3 contains 17 residues. In nucleotides, the CDR3 is TGTGCCAGCAGCTTAGTTGGGGGATCAGGGATAGGAGAGACCCAGTACTTC. Protein sequence: CASSLVGGSGIGETQYF.

V is TRBV10-3 and J is TRBJ2-5; TRBD2 might be the D (6 bases). V dropped 3 bases and J dropped 5 bases, with 13 bases sitting between them. Looked up from germline, CDR1 is ENHRY and CDR2 is SYGVKD. The CDR3 is made up of 14 amino acids. The CDR3 DNA follows: TGTGCCATCAGTGAACGGGGGTACGGGGAGACCCAGTACTTC. This codes for CAISERGYGETQYF.

This chain's CDR3 is CASSVGFPDEQYF. The DNA of the CDR3 is TGTGCCAGTAGTGTAGGTTTCCCGGACGAGCAGTACTTC. The rearrangement links TRBV19 to TRBJ2-7, with D unclear. CDR1 is LNHDA and CDR2 is SQIVND in the germline V gene (reference sequence). The CDR3 contains 13 residues. V lost 5 bases to trimming and J lost 5 bases, with 13 bases between them.

The CDR3 here is CASGSDIGGYEQYF. Written as DNA, the CDR3 is TGCGCCAGCGGCTCGGACATCGGCGGATACGAGCAGTACTTC. This chain uses TRBV10-2 with TRBJ2-7, with D possibly matching TRBD1 (5 bases). In germline, CDR1 is WSHSY, CDR2 SAAADI. The CDR3 is 14 amino acids. V lost 8 bases to trimming and J lost 4 bases, with 18 bases between them.

The J gene is TRBJ2-7, the V gene TRBV6-5; D ambiguous. The CDR3 is 14 amino acids. Germline V gene sequence: CDR1 MNHEY, CDR2 SVGAGI. V was clipped by 0 bases and J by 0 bases, with 6 bases between them. The CDR3 spells CASSYSYSSYEQYF. As DNA, the CDR3 is TGTGCCAGCAGTTACTCATACAGCTCCTACGAGCAGTACTTC.

This chain links TRBV28 with TRBJ2-2; TRBD1 or TRBD2 may be the D gene (6 bases each). The CDR3 is 14 residues long. V lost 6 bases, J lost 5 bases, and 13 bases lay in between. Germline V gene data show CDR1 as MDHEN and CDR2 as SYDVKM. The CDR3 reads CASREGGVTGELFF. CDR3 DNA: TGTGCCAGCAGGGAGGGGGGAGTAACCGGGGAGCTGTTTTTT.

The V and J genes are TRBV25-1 and TRBJ2-6; D gene ambiguous. Trimming removed 4 bases from V and 2 bases from J, with 6 bases in between. Germline V lookup: CDR1 MGHDK, CDR2 SYGVNS. The CDR3 runs to 14 residues. CDR3 sequence: CASSGGTGANVLTF. In DNA, the CDR3 is TGTGCCAGCAGTGGGGGAACTGGGGCCAACGTCCTGACTTTC.

The chain carries TRBV6-2 or TRBV6-3 and TRBJ1-4; D is unclear. CDR3 size: 12 residues. The germline gives CDR1 MNHEY, CDR2 SVGEGT. The V end lost 3 bases, the J end lost 8 bases, and 7 bases lay between the germline ends. This CDR3 is CASSYGGEKLFF. CDR3 DNA sequence: TGTGCCAGCAGTTATGGAGGGGAAAAACTGTTTTTT.

The V gene is TRBV4-2, the J gene TRBJ2-7, with 10 bases lining up with TRBD1. Germline V gives CDR1 LGHNA, CDR2 YNFKEQ. Losses at the gene ends were 3 bases for V and 3 bases for J; bases not matched to a gene: 8. The CDR3 is 16 amino acids. The CDR3 DNA reads TGTGCCAGCAGCCAGTTCGGACAGGGGGAAGACTACGAGCAGTACTTC. This gives the protein CASSQFGQGEDYEQYF.

The gene calls are TRBV5-5 and TRBJ1-5; unclear D gene. Trimming took off 2 bases at V and 1 base at J, with 4 bases between the two ends. Germline V CDR1 and CDR2: SGHKS, YYEKEE (reference sequence). CDR3 size: 13 residues. DNA for the CDR3: TGTGCCAGCAGCTTTCAGAGCAATCAGCCCCAGCATTTT. Encoded protein: CASSFQSNQPQHF.

As regards this clone: This sample includes further DNA sequences coding for the same CDR3. This chain uses TRBV5-1 with TRBJ1-1; D is ambiguous. Trimming took off 5 bases at V and 0 bases at J, with 2 bases between the two ends. Germline V CDR1 and CDR2: SGHRS, YFSETQ. The CDR3 sequence is 11 residues long. CDR3 sequence: CASSLNTEAFF. DNA for the CDR3: TGCGCCAGCAGTTTGAACACTGAAGCTTTCTTT.

The V and J genes are TRBV29-1 and TRBJ2-2; 10 bases align to TRBD1. V shed 7 bases, J shed 2 bases, and the junction held 7 bases outside the gene matches. The CDR3 runs to 15 residues. Germline V gene data show CDR1 as SQVTM and CDR2 as ANQGSEA. CDR3 residues: CSAGGTGANTGELFF. CDR3 sequence (DNA): TGCAGCGCCGGGGGGACAGGGGCCAACACCGGGGAGCTGTTTTTT.

The chain combines TRBV4-2 with TRBJ2-1; 7 nucleotides line up with TRBD1. The trim removed 11 bases at V and 4 bases at J, leaving 11 bases unmatched. The CDR3 covers 14 residues. Germline lookup yields CDR1 LGHNA and CDR2 YNFKEQ. In nucleotides, the CDR3 is TGTGCCGCAGGTCCCAGGGGGTATTACAATGAGCAGTTCTTC. Amino acids: CAAGPRGYYNEQFF.

The chain employs TRBV10-3 and TRBJ2-1; D gene uncertain. Germline V gives CDR1 ENHRY, CDR2 SYGVKD. The CDR3 contains 14 residues. With 6 bases removed from V and 4 bases from J, the gap between germline ends came to 13 bases. The CDR3 protein is CAISLRTEYNEQFF. CDR3 in DNA: TGTGCCATCAGCCTCCGGACGGAGTACAATGAGCAGTTCTTC.